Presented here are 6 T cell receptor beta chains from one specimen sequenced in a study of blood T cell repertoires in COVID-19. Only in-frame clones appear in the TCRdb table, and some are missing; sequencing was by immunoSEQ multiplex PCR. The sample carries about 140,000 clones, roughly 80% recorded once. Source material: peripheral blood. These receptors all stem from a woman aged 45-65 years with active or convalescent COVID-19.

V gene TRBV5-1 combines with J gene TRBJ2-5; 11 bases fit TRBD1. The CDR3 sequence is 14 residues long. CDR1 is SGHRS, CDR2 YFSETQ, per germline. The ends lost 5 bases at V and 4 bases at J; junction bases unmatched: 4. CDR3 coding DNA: TGCGCCAGCAGTAGGGGACAGGGGGGAGAGACCCAGTACTTC. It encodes CASSRGQGGETQYF. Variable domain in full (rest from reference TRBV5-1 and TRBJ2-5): KAGVTQTPRYLIKTRGQQVTLSCSPISGHRSVSWYQQTPGQGLQFLFEYFSETQRNKGNFPGRFSGRQFSNSRSEMNVSTLELGDSALYLCASSRGQGGETQYFGPGTRLLVL.

CDR3 coding DNA: TGTGCCAGCAGCCATAAAGGGATGGCAGGGGTAAGGATGAACACTGAAGCTTTCTTT. Translated, it gives CASSHKGMAGVRMNTEAFF. This chain connects TRBV4-2 to TRBJ1-1, with D tentatively TRBD1 (6 bases). The CDR3 is made up of 19 amino acids. Trimming took off 3 bases at V and 0 bases at J, with 23 bases between the two ends. The germline V gene has CDR1 LGHNA and CDR2 YNFKEQ.

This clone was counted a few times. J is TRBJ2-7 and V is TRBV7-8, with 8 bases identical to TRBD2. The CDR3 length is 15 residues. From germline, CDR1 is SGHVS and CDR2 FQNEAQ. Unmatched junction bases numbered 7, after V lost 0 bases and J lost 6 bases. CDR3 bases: TGTGCCAGCAGCTTAGCTTTATCCGGGACTAGCGAGCAGTACTTC. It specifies CASSLALSGTSEQYF. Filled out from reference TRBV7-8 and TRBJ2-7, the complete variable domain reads GAGVSQSPRYKVAKRGQDVALRCDPISGHVSLFWYQQALGQGPEFLTYFQNEAQLDKSGLPSDRFFAERPEGSVSTLKIQRTQQEDSAVYLCASSLALSGTSEQYFGPGTRLTVT.

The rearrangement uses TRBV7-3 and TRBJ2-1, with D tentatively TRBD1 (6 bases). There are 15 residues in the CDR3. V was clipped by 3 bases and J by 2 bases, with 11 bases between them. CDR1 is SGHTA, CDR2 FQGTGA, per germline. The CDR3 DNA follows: TGTGCCAGCAGCTTTACAGGGAGTGCCTACAATGAGCAGTTCTTC. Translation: CASSFTGSAYNEQFF. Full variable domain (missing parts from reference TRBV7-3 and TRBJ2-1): GAGVSQTPSNKVTEKGKYVELRCDPISGHTALYWYRQSLGQGPEFLIYFQGTGAADDSGLPNDRFFAVRPEGSVSTLKIQRTERGDSAVYLCASSFTGSAYNEQFFGPGTRLTVL.

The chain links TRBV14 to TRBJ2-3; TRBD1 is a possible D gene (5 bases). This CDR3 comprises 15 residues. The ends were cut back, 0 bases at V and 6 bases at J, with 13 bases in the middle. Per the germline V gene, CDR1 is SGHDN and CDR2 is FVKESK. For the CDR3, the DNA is TGTGCCAGCAGCCAAGACAGGGCCCGTGAGGATACGCAGTATTTT. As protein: CASSQDRAREDTQYF.

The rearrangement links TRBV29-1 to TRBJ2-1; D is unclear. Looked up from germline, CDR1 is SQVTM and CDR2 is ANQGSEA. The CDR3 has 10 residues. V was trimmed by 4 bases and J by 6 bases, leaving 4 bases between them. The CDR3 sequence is CSVALNEQFF. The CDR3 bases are TGCAGCGTTGCCCTCAATGAGCAGTTCTTC.